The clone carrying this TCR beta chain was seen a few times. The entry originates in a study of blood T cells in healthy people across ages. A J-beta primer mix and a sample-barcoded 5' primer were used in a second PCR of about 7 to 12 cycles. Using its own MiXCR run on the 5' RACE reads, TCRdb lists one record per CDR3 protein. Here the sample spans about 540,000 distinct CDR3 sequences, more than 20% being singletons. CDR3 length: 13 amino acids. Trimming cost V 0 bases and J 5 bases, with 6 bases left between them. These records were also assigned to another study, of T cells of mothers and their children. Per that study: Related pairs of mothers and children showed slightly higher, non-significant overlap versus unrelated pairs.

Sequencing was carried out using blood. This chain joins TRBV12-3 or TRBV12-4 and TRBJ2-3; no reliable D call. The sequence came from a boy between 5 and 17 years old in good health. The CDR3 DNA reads TGTGCCAGCAGTTTAGCATCGGTAGATACGCAGTATTTT. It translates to CASSLASVDTQYF.